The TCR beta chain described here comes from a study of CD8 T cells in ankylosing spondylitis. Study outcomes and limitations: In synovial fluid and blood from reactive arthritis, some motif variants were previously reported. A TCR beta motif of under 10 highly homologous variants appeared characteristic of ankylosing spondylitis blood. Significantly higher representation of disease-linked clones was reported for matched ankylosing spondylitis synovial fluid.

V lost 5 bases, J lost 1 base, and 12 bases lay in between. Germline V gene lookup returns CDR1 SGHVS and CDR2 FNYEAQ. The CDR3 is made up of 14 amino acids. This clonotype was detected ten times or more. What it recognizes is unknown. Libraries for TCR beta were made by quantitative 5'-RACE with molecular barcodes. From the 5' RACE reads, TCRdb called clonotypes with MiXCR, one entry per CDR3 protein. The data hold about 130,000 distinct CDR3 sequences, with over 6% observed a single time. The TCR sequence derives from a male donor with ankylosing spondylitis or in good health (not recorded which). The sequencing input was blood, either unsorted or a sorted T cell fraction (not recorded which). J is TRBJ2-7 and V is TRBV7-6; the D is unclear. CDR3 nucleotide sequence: TGTGCCAGCAGCACCCGTCTAGAGTCCTACGAGCAGTACTTC. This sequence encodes CASSTRLESYEQYF.